The rows below give T cell receptor beta chains drawn from one sample of a study of CD8 T cells in ankylosing spondylitis. TCRdb fed the 5' RACE reads into MiXCR, producing one record per CDR3 protein. This sample has 250,000 to 350,000 distinct CDR3 sequences, with around 21% found just once. Sequenced: blood, either unsorted or a sorted T cell fraction (not recorded which). The receptors originated from a female donor with ankylosing spondylitis or in good health (not recorded which). The CDR3 runs from the conserved cysteine through the conserved F or W. The D gene is left open where the match is weak. Only some rows state a clone size, as once, few, many or a class for expanded clones.

d_call j_call v_call clone_size cdr3_aa cdr3_nt
- TRBJ1-1 TRBV30 once CAWSVRTQTEAFF TGTGCCTGGAGTGTACGTACTCAGACTGAAGCTTTCTTT
TRBD2 TRBJ2-7 TRBV20-1 few CSARDPWTSGSYEQYF TGCAGTGCTAGAGATCCCTGGACTAGCGGGAGCTACGAGCAGTACTTC
- TRBJ2-1 TRBV5-1 few CASSLPEGGSYNEQFF TGCGCCAGCAGCTTGCCTGAAGGGGGCTCCTACAATGAGCAGTTCTTC
TRBD2 TRBJ2-1 TRBV6-2/TRBV6-3 - CASSYPPLTSGGENEQFF TGTGCCAGCAGTTACCCCCCTTTGACTAGCGGGGGGGAAAATGAGCAGTTCTTC
- TRBJ2-2 TRBV12-3/TRBV12-4 - CASSLGAENTGELFF TGTGCCAGCTCCTTGGGCGCGGAGAACACCGGGGAGCTGTTTTTT
- TRBJ2-5 TRBV5-1 - CASSWPGEETQYF TGCGCCAGCAGCTGGCCAGGGGAAGAGACCCAGTACTTC
- TRBJ2-5 TRBV2 few CALLAGTEETQYF TGTGCCTTGCTCGCCGGGACGGAAGAGACCCAGTACTTC
TRBD2 TRBJ2-5 TRBV11-2 - CASSLDLASGRGRETQYF TGTGCCAGCAGCTTAGATCTCGCTAGCGGGAGGGGCCGGGAGACCCAGTACTTC
TRBD2 TRBJ2-1 TRBV6-2/TRBV6-3 - CASSRGLAENNEQFF TGTGCCAGCAGCCGCGGACTAGCGGAAAATAATGAGCAGTTCTTC
- TRBJ2-7 TRBV6-2/TRBV6-3 once CASSYAGLEQYF TGTGCCAGCAGTTACGCGGGATTAGAGCAGTACTTC
- TRBJ1-1 TRBV20-1 - CSARKGRANTEAFF TGCAGTGCTAGAAAGGGACGTGCGAACACTGAAGCTTTCTTT
TRBD2 TRBJ2-5 TRBV6-1 - CASSSSGSGEETQYF TGTGCCAGCAGTTCCAGCGGGAGCGGGGAAGAGACCCAGTACTTC
TRBD2 TRBJ2-3 TRBV19 - CASSMGLAPTDTQYF TGTGCCAGTAGTATGGGACTAGCCCCTACAGATACGCAGTATTTT
- TRBJ2-2 TRBV11-2 - CASSLIAHTGELFF TGTGCCAGCAGCTTAATAGCTCACACCGGGGAGCTGTTTTTT
TRBD1 TRBJ2-2 TRBV5-1 - CASSLTGQGSTGELFF TGCGCCAGCAGCTTAACTGGACAGGGGTCGACCGGGGAGCTGTTTTTT
TRBD2 TRBJ2-1 TRBV20-1 - CSALSGTSGPNEQFF TGCAGTGCTTTATCCGGGACTAGCGGTCCGAATGAGCAGTTCTTC
- TRBJ2-3 TRBV10-3 - CASGPPGDTQYF TGTGCCTCCGGTCCCCCCGGAGATACGCAGTATTTT
TRBD1 TRBJ2-7 TRBV15 few CATSRTGDEQYF TGTGCCACCAGCAGAACAGGGGACGAGCAGTACTTC
- TRBJ2-7 TRBV28 few CAGSEGTGEYEQYF TGTGCCGGTTCAGAGGGGACGGGAGAGTACGAGCAGTACTTC
- TRBJ1-2 TRBV4-1 - CASSQDGPPPNYGYTF TGCGCCAGCAGCCAAGACGGCCCACCCCCCAACTATGGCTACACCTTC
- TRBJ2-1 TRBV12-3/TRBV12-4 - CASSVDYLNEQFF TGTGCCAGCAGTGTAGACTATCTCAATGAGCAGTTCTTC
TRBD1 TRBJ1-4 TRBV15 - CATSPTGQVTEKLFF TGTGCCACCAGCCCCACCGGACAGGTTACTGAAAAACTGTTTTTT
TRBD2 TRBJ2-3 TRBV27 - CANSKLAGGPHTQYF TGTGCCAACAGTAAACTAGCGGGAGGGCCACATACGCAGTATTTT
TRBD2 TRBJ2-7 TRBV7-2 - CASSLGAGGEQYF TGTGCCAGCAGCTTAGGGGCGGGAGGCGAGCAGTACTTC
TRBD1 TRBJ2-7 TRBV15 - CATSRDDRGHYEQYF TGTGCCACCAGCAGAGATGACAGGGGGCACTACGAGCAGTACTTC
- TRBJ1-5 TRBV29-1 - CSVGGGENQPQHF TGCAGCGTGGGCGGAGGGGAGAATCAGCCCCAGCATTTT
- TRBJ1-1 TRBV6-1 - CASRGAGGTEAFF TGTGCCAGCAGGGGAGCCGGAGGGACTGAAGCTTTCTTT
- TRBJ2-7 TRBV20-1 few CSASGPYEQYF TGCAGTGCTAGCGGACCCTACGAGCAGTACTTC
- TRBJ1-2 TRBV9 many CASSPTLQGKDGYTF TGTGCCAGCAGCCCAACCCTACAGGGAAAGGATGGCTACACCTTC
- TRBJ1-5 TRBV12-3/TRBV12-4 few CASSLGRNQPQHF TGTGCCAGCAGTTTGGGGCGGAATCAGCCCCAGCATTTT
TRBD1 TRBJ1-1 TRBV10-3 - CAISDRGTSTEAFF TGTGCCATCAGTGACAGGGGGACAAGCACTGAAGCTTTCTTT
- TRBJ1-1 TRBV12-3/TRBV12-4 many CASSLTGAEAFF TGTGCCAGCAGCTTAACTGGGGCTGAAGCTTTCTTT
TRBD1 TRBJ1-6 TRBV4-3 many CASSPGGSSPLHF TGCGCCAGCAGCCCAGGGGGAAGTTCACCCCTCCACTTT
- TRBJ2-5 TRBV20-1 - CSAPGGPSETQYF TGCAGTGCCCCTGGGGGGCCTAGCGAGACCCAGTACTTC
- TRBJ1-1 TRBV10-3 few CAISEGGSDTEAFF TGTGCCATCAGTGAGGGGGGGTCGGACACTGAAGCTTTCTTT